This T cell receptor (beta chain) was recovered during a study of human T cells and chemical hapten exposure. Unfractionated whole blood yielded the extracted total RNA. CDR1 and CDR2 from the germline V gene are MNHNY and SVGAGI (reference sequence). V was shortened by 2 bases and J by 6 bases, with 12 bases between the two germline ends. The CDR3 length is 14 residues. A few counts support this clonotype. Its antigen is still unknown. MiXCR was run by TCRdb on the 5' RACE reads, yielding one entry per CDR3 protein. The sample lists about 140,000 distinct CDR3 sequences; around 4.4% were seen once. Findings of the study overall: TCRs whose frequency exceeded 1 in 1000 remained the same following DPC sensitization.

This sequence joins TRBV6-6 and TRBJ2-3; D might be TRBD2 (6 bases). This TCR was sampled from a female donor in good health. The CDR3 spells CASSYRQRADTQYF. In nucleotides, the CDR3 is TGTGCCAGCAGTTACCGCCAGCGGGCGGATACGCAGTATTTT.